A selection of T cell receptor beta chains follows, all from one sample in a study of PD-L1 blockade in urothelial cancer. The method was immunoSEQ multiplex PCR; TCRdb's version includes in-frame clones alone and lacks a portion of them. Of approximately 28,000 clones in the sample, under 90% are singletons; the top ten hold approximately 3%. Sequenced material: PBMCs, taken around atezolizumab (anti-PD-L1) treatment. All receptors come from a man between 70 and 80 years old with urothelial cancer. CDR3s include the opening cysteine and the closing phenylalanine or tryptophan. The order of the fields is J gene, clone size, V gene, D gene, CDR3 DNA, CDR3 protein. A D gene is named only where the DNA matches it firmly. Clone size is shown for a subset of rows, as once, few, many or a class of expanded clone.

>TRBJ1-1|NA|TRBV18|TRBD1
TGTGCCAGCTCACCACCGGGACAGGGAAGAGACACTGAAGCTTTCTTT
CASSPPGQGRDTEAFF
>TRBJ2-2|NA|TRBV9|TRBD2
TGTGCCAGCAGCGTAAGCGGGGGGATCGGGGAGCTGTTTTTT
CASSVSGGIGELFF
>TRBJ2-3|NA|TRBV7-3|TRBD1
TGTGCCAGCAGCTTAATGGGACAGGACACAGATACGCAGTATTTT
CASSLMGQDTDTQYF
>TRBJ1-6|NA|TRBV30|NA
TGTGCCTGGAGATACGCGGCGAGCTCCTATAATTCACCCCTCCACTTT
CAWRYAASSYNSPLHF
>TRBJ2-2|NA|TRBV7-2|TRBD1
TGTGCCAGCAGCTTAGGAGGTACAGGGGCCGGGGAGCTGTTTTTT
CASSLGGTGAGELFF
>TRBJ1-6|NA|TRBV15|NA
TGTGCCACCAGCAGGGAGCGGGACGGGGGCTCCTATAATTCACCCCTCCACTTT
CATSRERDGGSYNSPLHF
>TRBJ2-7|NA|TRBV18|NA
TGTGCCAGCTCACTTCCCATAGGGGAAGGCGAGCAGTACTTC
CASSLPIGEGEQYF
>TRBJ2-5|once|TRBV5-1|TRBD1
TGCGCCAGCAGCTTGCCTTCAGGGACAGGGGAGACCCAGTACTTC
CASSLPSGTGETQYF
>TRBJ2-5|NA|TRBV4-1|TRBD2
TGCGCCAGCAGCCAAGACGGCGGGAGAGGAGAGACCCAGTACTTC
CASSQDGGRGETQYF
>TRBJ2-4|NA|TRBV19|TRBD2
TGTGCCAGCCACCCGGGGGGGTCGGCCAAAAACATTCAGTACTTC
CASHPGGSAKNIQYF
>TRBJ2-1|NA|TRBV9|NA
TGTGCCAGCAGCGTTAGCCGCAATGAGCAGTTCTTC
CASSVSRNEQFF
>TRBJ1-1|NA|TRBV6-5|NA
TGTGCCAGCAGTTACTCTGCGACTGAAGGCGAAGCTTTCTTT
CASSYSATEGEAFF
>TRBJ1-1|NA|TRBV19|TRBD1
TGTGCCAGTAGTAAGGGACAGCGGAACACTGAAGCTTTCTTT
CASSKGQRNTEAFF
>TRBJ1-2|few|TRBV27|TRBD1
TGTGCCAGCAGTTTATCCCGGACAGGGGGCGGGGAGGGCTACACCTTC
CASSLSRTGGGEGYTF
>TRBJ1-1|NA|TRBV6-6|NA
TGTGCCAGCAGTTATCGGGGGTTTCTTTCTGAAGCTTTCTTT
CASSYRGFLSEAFF
>TRBJ2-7|NA|TRBV18|NA
TGTGCCAGCTCCCCTCCCCTCCAGGGCACCGAGCAGTACTTC
CASSPPLQGTEQYF
>TRBJ1-6|NA|TRBV5-6|NA
TGTGCCAGCAGTGCGGATCTTGGAAATTCACCCCTCCACTTT
CASSADLGNSPLHF
>TRBJ1-1|NA|TRBV29-1|TRBD1
TGCAGCGTTGTGAGGGGGCTGGGAACTGAAGCTTTCTTT
CSVVRGLGTEAFF